This T cell receptor (beta chain) comes out of a study of blood T cell repertoires in COVID-19. Profiled with immunoSEQ multiplex PCR; TCRdb holds only in-frame clones, not every one. Among some 250,000 clones listed, about 90% were seen once. The germline V gene encodes CDR1 SGDLS and CDR2 YYNGEE. V was cut by 0 bases and J by 0 bases, with 16 bases left in between. The CDR3 extends over 17 amino acids. The V gene is TRBV9, the J gene TRBJ2-7; D may be TRBD2 (5 bases). The clonotype was recovered from a woman aged 30 to 39 who had recovered from COVID-19. The sequencing sample was made of peripheral blood. The CDR3 loop reads CASSVGPGSLGSYEQYF. CDR3 sequence (DNA): TGTGCCAGCAGCGTAGGTCCGGGAAGTCTTGGCTCCTACGAGCAGTACTTC.